These 19 T cell receptor beta chains came from one sample sequenced in a study of blood T cell repertoires in COVID-19. Clones were sequenced by immunoSEQ multiplex PCR, and TCRdb holds only the in-frame ones, with some missing. The sample consists of 320,000 or so clones, around 84% of them appearing once. Sequenced sample: PBMCs or T cells enriched from blood (not recorded which). These TCRs come from a woman aged 25 to 39 who had been exposed to COVID-19.

The V gene is TRBV28, the J gene TRBJ2-7; D is possibly TRBD1 (6 bases). CDR1 is MDHEN, CDR2 SYDVKM, per germline. V dropped 7 bases and J dropped 4 bases, with 17 bases sitting between them. The CDR3 runs to 14 residues. The CDR3 spells CASNTQIQGYEQYF. The CDR3 coding sequence is TGTGCCAGCAACACCCAGATACAGGGTTACGAGCAGTACTTC.

The chain couples TRBV27 to TRBJ1-3, with 9 bases matching TRBD1. The CDR3 consists of 15 residues. CDR1 is MNHEY, CDR2 SMNVEV, per germline (reference sequence). Trimming removed 2 bases from V and 2 bases from J; junction bases left unmatched: 1. For the CDR3, the DNA is TGTGCCAGCAGTTTAAACAGGGGGCCTGGAAACACCATATATTTT. Residues: CASSLNRGPGNTIYF.

The V gene is TRBV6-5, the J gene TRBJ1-1; D call uncertain. This CDR3 has 12 residues. Germline CDR1 MNHEY, CDR2 SVGAGI. V lost 6 bases to trimming and J lost 4 bases, with 9 bases between them. The CDR3 region has the DNA TGTGCCAGCAGCCTCAGGATCACTGAAGCTTTCTTT. Its protein is CASSLRITEAFF.

The CDR3 loop reads CASSGQAGIEQFF. The CDR3 coding sequence is TGTGCCAGCAGCGGCCAAGCGGGAATCGAGCAGTTCTTC. This rearrangement joins TRBV13 to TRBJ2-1; 7 positions match TRBD2. Looked up from germline, CDR1 is PRHDT and CDR2 is FYEKMQ (reference sequence). The CDR3 totals 13 residues. V lost 5 bases to trimming and J lost 10 bases; unmatched junction nucleotides: 8.

The V and J genes are TRBV4-3 and TRBJ1-5, with D perhaps matching TRBD1 (6 bases). This CDR3 region has 14 residues. Per the germline V gene, CDR1 is LGHNA and CDR2 is YSLEER. Trimming removed 0 bases from V and 7 bases from J, with 10 bases in between. The CDR3 is CASSQDSRGQPQHF. The DNA for the CDR3 is TGCGCCAGCAGCCAAGATTCAAGGGGGCAGCCCCAGCATTTT.

In this sample, this clone turned up a few times. J is TRBJ1-2 and V is TRBV3-1 (or the pseudogene TRBV3-2); the match to TRBD1 covers 9 bases. J was trimmed by 3 bases and V by 1 base; bases with no gene match: 9. Germline loops: CDR1 LGHDT, CDR2 YNNKEL (reference sequence). The CDR3 is 17 residues long. CDR3 loop: CASSQAPHRGRYYGYTF. The CDR3 coding sequence is TGTGCCAGCAGCCAAGCTCCGCACAGGGGGCGGTACTATGGCTACACCTTC.

The chain couples TRBV6-2 or TRBV6-3 to TRBJ1-6, with D possibly being TRBD1 (5 bases). Germline V lookup: CDR1 MNHEY, CDR2 SVGEGT. The CDR3 length is 13 residues. Trimming left V 5 bases short and J 7 bases short, with 9 bases between. The CDR3 is CASSLTENSPLHF. The CDR3 bases are TGTGCCAGCAGTCTGACAGAAAATTCACCCCTCCACTTT.

This rearrangement joins TRBV15 to TRBJ2-7; 8 nucleotides agree with TRBD2. The V gene end was trimmed by 1 base and the J gene end by 2 bases; junction bases not matched to a gene: 7. Germline CDR1 is LNHNV and CDR2 is YYDKDF (reference sequence). CDR3 length: 16 residues. For the CDR3, the DNA is TGTGCCACCAGCAGAGTGGGAACTAGCGGAACCTACGAGCAGTACTTC. This sequence encodes CATSRVGTSGTYEQYF. The complete variable domain, with remaining parts taken from reference TRBV15 and TRBJ2-7, reads DAMVIQNPRYQVTQFGKPVTLSCSQTLNHNVMYWYQQKSSQAPKLLFHYYDKDFNNEADTPDNFQSRRPNTSFCFLDIRSPGLGDTAMYLCATSRVGTSGTYEQYFGPGTRLTVT.

The chain employs TRBV19 and TRBJ2-7, with 10 bases fitting TRBD1. The junction had 6 bases not matched to a gene; V was cut back by 4 bases and J by 6 bases. The CDR3 extends over 14 amino acids. From germline, CDR1 is LNHDA and CDR2 SQIVND (reference sequence). CDR3 coding DNA: TGTGCCAGTAGTAACCGACAGGGGGCTAGCGAGCAGTACTTC. The encoded protein is CASSNRQGASEQYF.

The CDR3 DNA follows: TGTGCCTGGATAGGGGGCTATAGCAATCAGCCCCAGCATTTT. It is translated as CAWIGGYSNQPQHF. J is TRBJ1-5 and V is TRBV30; 7 nucleotides align to TRBD1. The germline V gene has CDR1 GTSNPN and CDR2 SVGIG (reference sequence). The length of the CDR3 is 14 residues. J lost 0 bases, V lost 4 bases, and 3 bases had no gene match.

V and J are TRBV2 and TRBJ1-5; D gene unclear. Germline assignment: CDR1 SNHLY and CDR2 FYNNEI. CDR3 length equals 15 residues. V lost 6 bases and J 1 base, leaving 13 bases between the germline ends. In DNA, the CDR3 is TGTGCCAGCAGGAGGGATCCCGGGAGCAATCAGCCCCAGCATTTT. It translates to CASRRDPGSNQPQHF.

This clone showed up just a few times. The chain links TRBV29-1 to TRBJ2-7; possible D gene TRBD1, 5 bases. The germline V gene has CDR1 SQVTM and CDR2 ANQGSEA. There are 14 residues in the CDR3. V lost 1 base and J 5 bases, leaving 15 bases between the germline ends. The DNA for the CDR3 is TGCAGCGTTGAAGGGACCCAGGGTGTACACGAGCAGTACTTC. It is translated as CSVEGTQGVHEQYF.

This chain uses TRBV3-1 (or the pseudogene TRBV3-2) with TRBJ2-4; TRBD2 agrees at 7 bases. The V gene's germline CDR1 is LGHDT and CDR2 YNNKEL (reference sequence). The CDR3 loop spans 17 amino acids. V lost 0 bases to trimming and J lost 0 bases; unmatched junction nucleotides: 5. CDR3 coding DNA: TGTGCCAGCAGCCAAGATCTTCCGGGAGGAGCCAAAAACATTCAGTACTTC. Protein product: CASSQDLPGGAKNIQYF.

The chain combines TRBV5-1 with TRBJ2-7; D may be TRBD2 (7 bases). The CDR3 is 13 amino acids. The ends were cut back, 3 bases at V and 7 bases at J, with 14 bases in the middle. Germline V gene sequence: CDR1 SGHRS, CDR2 YFSETQ. The CDR3: CASSYSQGGEQYF. For the CDR3, the DNA is TGCGCCAGCAGCTATTCACAGGGAGGGGAGCAGTACTTC. Full variable domain (rest looked up from reference TRBV5-1 and TRBJ2-7): KAGVTQTPRYLIKTRGQQVTLSCSPISGHRSVSWYQQTPGQGLQFLFEYFSETQRNKGNFPGRFSGRQFSNSRSEMNVSTLELGDSALYLCASSYSQGGEQYFGPGTRLTVT.

The chain recombines TRBV30 with TRBJ1-6; TRBD1 matches 8 bases. This CDR3 comprises 17 residues. The germline V gene encodes CDR1 GTSNPN and CDR2 SVGIG (reference sequence). Trimming took 2 bases from V and 7 from J; bases not matched to a gene: 13. CDR3 coding DNA: TGTGCCTGGAGTCCGTCCCTGGACAGGGTTGTGAATTCACCCCTCCACTTT. It specifies CAWSPSLDRVVNSPLHF.

V gene TRBV6-5 combines with J gene TRBJ1-1; D is ambiguous. Germline CDR1 reads MNHEY; CDR2 reads SVGAGI. The CDR3 loop spans 13 amino acids. Deletions cut 0 bases from V and 8 bases from J, with 10 bases between. CDR3 region: CASSYSTRGEAFF. The CDR3 coding sequence is TGTGCCAGCAGTTACTCGACTCGGGGAGAAGCTTTCTTT.

The rearrangement joins TRBV24-1 to TRBJ2-1, with D tentatively TRBD2 (6 bases). Trimming took off 4 bases at V and 2 bases at J, with 14 bases between the two ends. The CDR3 runs 16 residues. Germline CDR1 KGHDR, CDR2 SFDVKD. CDR3 in amino acids: CATSDPEGTPYNEQFF. CDR3 DNA sequence: TGTGCCACCAGTGACCCGGAGGGAACGCCCTACAATGAGCAGTTCTTC.

CDR3 sequence (DNA): TGTGCCACCAGCAGAGGGGCGGGGGGCGACGGCTACACCTTC. Translated, it gives CATSRGAGGDGYTF. The chain has TRBV15 and TRBJ1-2; tentative D call: TRBD1 (6 bases). The CDR3 runs 14 residues. The V end was cut by 1 base, the J end by 8 bases, with 14 bases between. CDR1 is LNHNV, CDR2 YYDKDF, per germline (reference sequence).

To note about this clone: Since a much larger clone is just one base distant, this may be a read error. The V and J genes are TRBV24-1 and TRBJ1-1; 7 nucleotides agree with TRBD1. V was clipped by 6 bases and J by 1 base; unmatched bases: 1. This CDR3 comprises 13 residues. CDR1 KGHDR and CDR2 SFDVKD come from the germline V gene. In DNA, the CDR3 is TGTGCCACCAGTCGACAGGGGAACACTGAAGCTTTCTTT. It specifies CATSRQGNTEAFF.